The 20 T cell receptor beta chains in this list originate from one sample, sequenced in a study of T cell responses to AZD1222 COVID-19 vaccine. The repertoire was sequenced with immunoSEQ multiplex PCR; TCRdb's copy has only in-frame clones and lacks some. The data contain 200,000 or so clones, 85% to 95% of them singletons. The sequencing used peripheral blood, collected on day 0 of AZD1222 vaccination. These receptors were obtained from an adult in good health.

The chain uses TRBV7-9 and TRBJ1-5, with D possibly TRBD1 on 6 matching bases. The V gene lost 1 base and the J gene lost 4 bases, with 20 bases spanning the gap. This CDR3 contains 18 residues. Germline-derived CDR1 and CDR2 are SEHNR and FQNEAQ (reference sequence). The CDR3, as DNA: TGTGCCAGCAGCTTAGTCCACAGGGTTCGAGGGGTGAATCAGCCCCAGCATTTT. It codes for CASSLVHRVRGVNQPQHF.

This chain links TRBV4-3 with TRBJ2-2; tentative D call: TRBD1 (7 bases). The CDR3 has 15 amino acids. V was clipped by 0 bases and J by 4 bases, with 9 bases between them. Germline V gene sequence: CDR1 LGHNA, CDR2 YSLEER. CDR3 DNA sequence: TGCGCCAGCAGCCAAGACAGGGGGGCCACCGGGGAGCTGTTTTTT. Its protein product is CASSQDRGATGELFF.

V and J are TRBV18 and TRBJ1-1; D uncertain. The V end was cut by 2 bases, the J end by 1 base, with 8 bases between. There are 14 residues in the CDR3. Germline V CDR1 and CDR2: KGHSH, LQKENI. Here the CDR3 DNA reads TGTGCCAGCTCACCAGGGTCAAGGAACACTGAAGCTTTCTTT. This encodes CASSPGSRNTEAFF.

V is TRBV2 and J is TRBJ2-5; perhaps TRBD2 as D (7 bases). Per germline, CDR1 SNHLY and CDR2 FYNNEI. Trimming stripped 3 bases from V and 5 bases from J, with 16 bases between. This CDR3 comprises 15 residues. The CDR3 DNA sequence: TGTGCCAGCAGTGACGCGGGGGCGACTCGGGAGACCCAGTACTTC. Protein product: CASSDAGATRETQYF.

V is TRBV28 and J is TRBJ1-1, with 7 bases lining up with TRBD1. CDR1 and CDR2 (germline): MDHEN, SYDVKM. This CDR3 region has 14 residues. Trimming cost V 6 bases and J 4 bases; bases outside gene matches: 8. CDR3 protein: CASSSGGDPTEAFF. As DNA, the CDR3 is TGTGCCAGCAGCTCAGGGGGGGATCCCACTGAAGCTTTCTTT.

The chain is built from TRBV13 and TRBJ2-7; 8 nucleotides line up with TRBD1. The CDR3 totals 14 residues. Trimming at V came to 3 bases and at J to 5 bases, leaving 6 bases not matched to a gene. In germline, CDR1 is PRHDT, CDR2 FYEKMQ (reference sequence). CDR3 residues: CASSFRGLRDEQYV. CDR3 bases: TGTGCCAGCAGCTTCAGGGGGCTAAGGGACGAGCAGTACGTC.

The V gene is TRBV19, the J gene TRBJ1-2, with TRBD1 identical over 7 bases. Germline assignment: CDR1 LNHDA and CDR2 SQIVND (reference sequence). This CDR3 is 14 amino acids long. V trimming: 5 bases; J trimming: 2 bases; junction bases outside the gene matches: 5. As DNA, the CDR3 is TGTGCCAGTAGTTTTACAGGGGACAACTATGGCTACACCTTC. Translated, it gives CASSFTGDNYGYTF.

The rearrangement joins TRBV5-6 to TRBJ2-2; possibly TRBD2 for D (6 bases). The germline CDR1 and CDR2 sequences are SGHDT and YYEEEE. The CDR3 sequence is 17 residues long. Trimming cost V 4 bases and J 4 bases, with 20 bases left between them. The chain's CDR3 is CASSPIGTWSGTGELFF. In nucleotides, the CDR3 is TGTGCCAGCAGCCCAATAGGGACTTGGAGTGGCACCGGGGAGCTGTTTTTT.

The CDR3 region is CASSLELYSGNTIYF. The CDR3, as DNA: TGCGCCAGCAGCTTGGAACTTTACTCTGGAAACACCATATATTTT. The V call is TRBV5-1, the J call TRBJ1-3; unclear D gene. The CDR3 has 15 residues. Trimming removed 0 bases at V and 0 bases at J, with 7 bases between. CDR1 and CDR2 from the germline V gene are SGHRS and YFSETQ.

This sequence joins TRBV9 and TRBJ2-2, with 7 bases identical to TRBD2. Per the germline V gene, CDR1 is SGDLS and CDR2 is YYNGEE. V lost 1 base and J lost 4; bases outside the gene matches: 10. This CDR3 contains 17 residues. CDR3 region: CASSVSPGTMGTGELFF. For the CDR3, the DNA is TGTGCCAGCAGCGTATCCCCCGGGACTATGGGCACCGGGGAGCTGTTTTTT.

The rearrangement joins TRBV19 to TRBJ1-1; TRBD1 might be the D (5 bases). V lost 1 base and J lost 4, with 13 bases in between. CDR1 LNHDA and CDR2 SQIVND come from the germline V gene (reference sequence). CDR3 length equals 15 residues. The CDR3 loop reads CASSIAGYRGTEAFF. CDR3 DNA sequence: TGTGCCAGTAGTATAGCAGGGTATCGTGGCACTGAAGCTTTCTTT.

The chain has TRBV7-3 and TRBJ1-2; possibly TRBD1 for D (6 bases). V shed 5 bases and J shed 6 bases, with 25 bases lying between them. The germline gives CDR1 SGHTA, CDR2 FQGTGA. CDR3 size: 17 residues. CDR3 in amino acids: CASSLVVQGQLEDGYTF. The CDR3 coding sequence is TGTGCCAGCAGCCTAGTGGTACAGGGCCAACTGGAGGATGGCTACACCTTC. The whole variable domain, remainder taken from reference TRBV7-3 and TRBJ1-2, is GAGVSQTPSNKVTEKGKYVELRCDPISGHTALYWYRQSLGQGPEFLIYFQGTGAADDSGLPNDRFFAVRPEGSVSTLKIQRTERGDSAVYLCASSLVVQGQLEDGYTFGSGTRLTVV.

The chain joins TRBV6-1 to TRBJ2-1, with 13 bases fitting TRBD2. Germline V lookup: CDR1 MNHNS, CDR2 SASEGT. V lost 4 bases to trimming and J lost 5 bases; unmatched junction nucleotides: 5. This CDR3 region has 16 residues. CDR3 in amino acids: CASSGLGLAGNNEQFF. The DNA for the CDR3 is TGTGCCAGCAGTGGCCTGGGACTAGCGGGGAACAATGAGCAGTTCTTC.

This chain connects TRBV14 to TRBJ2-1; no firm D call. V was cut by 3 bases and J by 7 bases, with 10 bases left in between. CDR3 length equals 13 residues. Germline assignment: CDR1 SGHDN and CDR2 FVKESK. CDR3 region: CASSHLLPNEQFF. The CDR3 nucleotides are TGTGCCAGCAGCCATCTACTCCCGAATGAGCAGTTCTTC.

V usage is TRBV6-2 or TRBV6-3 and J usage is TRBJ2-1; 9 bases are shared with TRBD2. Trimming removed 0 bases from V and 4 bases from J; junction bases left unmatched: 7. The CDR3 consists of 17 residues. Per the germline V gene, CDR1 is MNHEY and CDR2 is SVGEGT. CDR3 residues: CASSYSPPSGVYNEQFF. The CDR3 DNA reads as TGTGCCAGCAGTTACTCCCCTCCTAGCGGGGTTTACAATGAGCAGTTCTTC.

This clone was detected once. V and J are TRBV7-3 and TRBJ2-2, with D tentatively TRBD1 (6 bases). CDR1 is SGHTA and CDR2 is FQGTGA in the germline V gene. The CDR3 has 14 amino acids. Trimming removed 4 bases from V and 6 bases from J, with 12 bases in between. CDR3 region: CASSYGSGAGELFF. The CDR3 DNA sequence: TGTGCCAGCAGCTACGGATCAGGGGCCGGGGAGCTGTTTTTT.

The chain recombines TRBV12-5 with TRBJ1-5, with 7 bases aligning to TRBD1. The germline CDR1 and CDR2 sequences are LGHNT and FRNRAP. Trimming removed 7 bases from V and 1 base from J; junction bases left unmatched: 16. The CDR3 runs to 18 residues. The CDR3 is CASARQGSSGVSNQPQHF. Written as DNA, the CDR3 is TGTGCTAGTGCCCGACAGGGCTCTTCGGGGGTAAGCAATCAGCCCCAGCATTTT.

The CDR3 coding sequence is TGTGCCAGCAGTTCCGGGGAAGGGATAGGCGGCTACACCTTC. Its protein product is CASSSGEGIGGYTF. The chain links TRBV28 to TRBJ1-2; D is uncertain. V was trimmed by 4 bases and J by 8 bases, leaving 17 bases between them. Germline-derived CDR1 and CDR2 are MDHEN and SYDVKM. The CDR3 loop spans 14 amino acids.

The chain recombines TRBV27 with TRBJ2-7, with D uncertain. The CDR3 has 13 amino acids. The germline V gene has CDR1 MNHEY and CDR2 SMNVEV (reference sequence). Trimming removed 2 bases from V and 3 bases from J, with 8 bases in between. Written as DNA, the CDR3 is TGTGCCAGCAGTTTAGGTATGGACTACGAGCAGTACTTC. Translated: CASSLGMDYEQYF.

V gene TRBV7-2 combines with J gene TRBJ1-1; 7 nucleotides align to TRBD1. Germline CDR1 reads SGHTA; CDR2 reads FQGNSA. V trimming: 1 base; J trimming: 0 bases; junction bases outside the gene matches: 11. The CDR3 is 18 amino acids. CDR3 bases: TGTGCCAGCAGCTTAGATGTAAGGGGGCTCTATATGAACACTGAAGCTTTCTTT. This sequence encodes CASSLDVRGLYMNTEAFF.